This TCR beta chain is drawn from a study of identifying expanded T cells in peripheral blood. General study findings and limits: Differentially abundant clones: roughly 1.2 between replicates, about 17 at roughly 15 days, around 20 at four. Across healthy donors, higher total template counts meant significantly greater approximately 2-week count variance.

TCRdb's copy holds only in-frame clones and misses some; the assay was immunoSEQ multiplex PCR. The table records around 99,000 clones, about nine tenths of them present only once. A word on this clone: As yet, its antigen is unknown.

Collection occurred without any documented infections or immune events in donors. The germline V and J ends were trimmed by 5 bases and 2 bases, with 13 bases remaining between them. The V gene's germline CDR1 is MNHNS and CDR2 SASEGT. The CDR3 has 15 residues. Material for sequencing was blood. The receptor comes from a person between 18 and 75 years old in good health. The chain combines TRBV6-1 with TRBJ1-5; D unclear. The CDR3 loop is CASSRGEGGNQPQHF. The CDR3 DNA follows: TGTGCCAGCAGTCGCGGGGAGGGCGGCAATCAGCCCCAGCATTTT.